This T cell receptor beta chain derives from a study of CD8+ T cells in alopecia areata. At the level of the study: Dosing spanned 6 to 18 months on tofacitinib, then 6 months off drug.

TCR sequencing used cDNA made by reverse transcription of extracted RNA. Profiled with immunoSEQ multiplex PCR; TCRdb holds only in-frame clones, not every one. The table has 150,000 to 200,000 clones, 59% seen once. Study-level points and caveats: Clarity of TCR sharing across patients fell short of that in mice, possibly HLA-related. Sequenced scalp T cells also include alphabeta T cells resident in normal skin.

For this clone: What it recognizes is unknown.

Germline CDR1 reads MNHNS; CDR2 reads SASEGT. Between the trimmed V and J ends, which lost 2 bases and 2 bases, there was a span of 6 bases. CDR3 length equals 13 residues. This sequence originates from a human donor with alopecia areata. The sample in question was CD4+ T cells sorted from blood, obtained at week 0. The rearrangement joins TRBV6-1 to TRBJ1-1, with D unclear. The CDR3 protein is CASSETPNTEAFF. In DNA, the CDR3 is TGTGCCAGCAGTGAAACACCAAACACTGAAGCTTTCTTT.